A selection of T cell receptor beta chains follows, all from one sample in a study of blood T cell repertoires in COVID-19. Data came from immunoSEQ multiplex PCR; TCRdb stores just in-frame clones and leaves some out. The table records about 200,000 clones, over 75% of them present only once. The sequenced sample consisted of peripheral blood. These TCRs come from a human donor in a cohort sampled during active COVID-19. Both conserved end residues are part of each CDR3. Each record gives: J gene, V gene, D gene, clone size, CDR3 DNA, CDR3 protein. D genes are given only for firm matches. Only part of the rows carry a size: once, few, many, or a class if the clone is expanded.

TRBJ2-7 TRBV4-2 - - TGTGCCAGCAGCCAAGACCCGCGGGACTCCTACGAGCAGTACTTC CASSQDPRDSYEQYF
TRBJ1-1 TRBV19 - - TGTGCCAGTAGTACCCCGACTGGGGCAGCGAACACTGAAGCTTTCTTT CASSTPTGAANTEAFF
TRBJ1-5 TRBV30 - few TGTGCCTGGAGTGTCGGGTCTAATCAGCCCCAGCATTTT CAWSVGSNQPQHF
TRBJ1-4 TRBV11-2 - - TGTGCCAGCAGCTCCCAGGAGGGCGGTAATGAAAAACTGTTTTTT CASSSQEGGNEKLFF
TRBJ2-1 TRBV19 TRBD2 few TGTGCCAGTAGCAGAACTAGCGGGGGGTACAATGAGCAGTTCTTC CASSRTSGGYNEQFF
TRBJ2-1 TRBV11-2 TRBD1 - TGTGCCAGCAGCCTTAGGGGACAGGGGGCGATTGAATCCTACAATGAGCAGTTCTTC CASSLRGQGAIESYNEQFF
TRBJ2-2 TRBV19 TRBD2 - TGTGCCAGTAGTATAATTGGACTAGGAGGTGGGTTCAGTACCGGGGAGCTGTTTTTT CASSIIGLGGGFSTGELFF
TRBJ2-7 TRBV7-8 TRBD2 - TGTGCCAGCAGCTTAGTTAACCTAGCGGGGACCTACGAGCAGTACTTC CASSLVNLAGTYEQYF
TRBJ1-2 TRBV28 TRBD1 - TGTGCCAGCAGTTCCTCCGGGACAGGGGGATATGGCTACACCTTC CASSSSGTGGYGYTF
TRBJ2-1 TRBV29-1 - - TGCAGCGTTGAATTAAGCCCGACTGCCCCCTCCTACAATGAGCAGTTCTTC CSVELSPTAPSYNEQFF
TRBJ2-7 TRBV9 - once TGTGCCAGCAGCGTAGCCCAGGATCGCCACGAGCAGTACTTC CASSVAQDRHEQYF
TRBJ1-2 TRBV7-8 - - TGTGCCAGCAGCTTAGCGGTAGGAGCTAACTATGGCTACACCTTC CASSLAVGANYGYTF
TRBJ1-1 TRBV30 - - TGTGCCTGGAGTGTACTGGTGGAGGGCAGGGTGAACACTGAAGCTTTCTTT CAWSVLVEGRVNTEAFF
TRBJ1-1 TRBV6-1 - - TGTGCCAGCAGTGAATGGGGGGGTAAAACTGAAGCTTTCTTT CASSEWGGKTEAFF
TRBJ2-7 TRBV18 - - TGTGCCAGCTCACCGCTTGGGGCAACAAGGGACGAGCAGTACTTC CASSPLGATRDEQYF